This T cell receptor (beta chain) originates from a study of CD8 T cells in Susac syndrome (dated by TCRdb to 2018 to 2020). About the investigation overall: Among the Susac syndrome patients who were sequenced, clinically active disease was present in over 5 and clinical remission was observed in eight. Repertoire sequencing was used to test whether CD8+ T cell activation and differentiation in Susac syndrome was antigen driven. The study compared CD8+ T cell repertoire clonality among approximately twelve healthy donors, roughly 14 Susac syndrome patients and approximately 16 multiple sclerosis patients. At blood withdrawal, Susac syndrome patients were therapy-naive, treated with corticosteroids (with IVIg additionally given to some), or treated with IVIg alone. Summary of the overall study and its limitations: Approximately 15 Susac-specific public clones were identified in the total CD8+ repertoire, and several Susac-specific public clones were identified in the CD8+ TEMRA repertoire. The number of individuals in the TCR sequencing and HLA analysis was recognized as being relatively small. CD8+ repertoires in Susac syndrome showed clonal expansion, which was highest in CD8+ TEMRA cells and was greater in clinically active patients than in remitting patients.

This clonotype was seen just once. Its antigen is not yet known. Qualities for individual bases were not recorded, and no much larger clone is one base off. Single-read evidence is weak. RNA was extracted with the RNeasy kit and about 0.5 to 1 ug was reverse transcribed using random hexamers. The immunoSEQ multiplex PCR assay, which covers 54 Vbeta and 13 Jbeta segments, was used to amplify TCR beta CDR3 regions. PCR amplification bias was corrected by using a synthetic template baseline for primer optimization and computational correction. The original pipeline was this. Only productive sequences were kept, with reads annotated to V, D and J genes according to IMGT and analyzed in immunoSEQ Analyzer. To calculate clonality, Shannon entropy was normalized by log2 of the number of productive unique sequences and then subtracted from one. For each patient and control, public and private clones were evaluated among the 100 most prevalent clones. Clones were defined as Susac-specific when absent from the healthy and MS cohorts, from approximately 970 published viral clones and from other ImmuneACCESS disease sequences. TCRdb applied fastp at Q25 and MiXCR to the public reads, then kept only in-frame beta chains. When rows share a CDR3 protein, they turn into one entry using the most common DNA and genes. The V and J calls, along with clone size, are taken from TCRdb and not from the paper's own processing. This sample has approximately 25,000 distinct CDR3 sequences in its table, and 90% to 95% of those were observed once. 0.6% to 0.75% of the sample goes to the ten largest clones.

From the cysteine through the phenylalanine, the CDR3 covers 15 amino acids. Here the CDR3 DNA is all that survives: 45 bases in frame from base 1. The germline V gene (reference sequence) yields LNHDA for CDR1 and SQIVND for CDR2. V is clipped by 3 bases and J by 0 bases, and the sequence between their germline boundaries is 9 bases long. Peripheral blood CD8+ and CD4+ T cells from healthy donors, Susac syndrome patients and multiple sclerosis patients were profiled by high-throughput TCR beta sequencing. Susac syndrome patients met recently defined diagnostic criteria for definite or probable disease. Bulk CD8+ and CD4+ T cells were purified by magnetic negative isolation, whereas CD8+ TEMRA cells were enriched by FACS. Blood was drawn into EDTA tubes, processed within 24 hours, and PBMCs were isolated by density gradient centrifugation. PBMCs intended for TCR sequencing were frozen in liquid nitrogen and were later thawed in a 37 degrees C water bath. The sorted or isolated CD4+, CD8+ and CD8+ TEMRA cells had a purity of 90% or higher.

This TCR was recovered from a human donor with Susac syndrome. The sequenced material came from CD8+ T cells from PBMCs. Here the chain combines TRBV19 and TRBJ1-5; D gene: possibly TRBD1, on 5 matching bases. The DNA sequence is TGTGCCAGTAGTATGGGACCTTATAGCAATCAGCCCCAGCATTTT. Translated, this gives CASSMGPYSNQPQHF. The full variable domain, with segments outside the CDR3 supplied by the reference TRBV19 and TRBJ1-5 proteins, appears as DGGITQSPKYLFRKEGQNVTLSCEQNLNHDAMYWYRQDPGQGLRLIYYSQIVNDFQKGDIAEGYSVSREKKESFPLTVTSAQKNPTAFYLCASSMGPYSNQPQHFGDGTRLSIL.